This is a list of T cell receptor beta chains from one sample in a study of T cells in localized non-small cell lung cancer. TCRdb's copy holds only in-frame clones and misses some; the assay was immunoSEQ multiplex PCR. The data contain about 40,000 clones, 70% to 90% of them singletons. Sequences were derived from peripheral blood, sampled before any cancer treatment. The source is a man aged 18 to 49 with stage I lung adenocarcinoma. Each CDR3 is given with its conserved first and last residue. D genes are given only for firm matches. Some rows have no size entry. The others give once, few or many, or a class for an expanded clone.

abundance	v_gene	d_gene	j_gene	CDR3nt	CDR3aa
-	TRBV28	TRBD1	TRBJ1-5	TGTGCCAGCCGGACAGGGCTTAATCAGCCCCAGCATTTT	CASRTGLNQPQHF
-	TRBV5-4	-	TRBJ2-1	TGTGCCAGCAGCCATGCAGGGGTAGACAATGAGCAGTTCTTC	CASSHAGVDNEQFF
-	TRBV5-8	TRBD1	TRBJ1-4	TGTGCCAGCAGCTTACCGGACAGGGGGCATAATGAAAAACTGTTTTTT	CASSLPDRGHNEKLFF
-	TRBV7-9	TRBD2	TRBJ2-7	TGTGCCAGCAGCCCTCGCTTGAGCGGGGCCTACGAGCAGTACTTC	CASSPRLSGAYEQYF
-	TRBV13	-	TRBJ1-1	TGTGCCAGCATCCGGGGGGTCACTGAAGCTTTCTTT	CASIRGVTEAFF
-	TRBV19	TRBD2	TRBJ2-7	TGTGCCAGTAGTATAGGGGCCAGCGGGGGCCCCTACGAGCAGTACTTC	CASSIGASGGPYEQYF
-	TRBV5-6	-	TRBJ1-2	TGTGCCAGCAGCTTGGGCTATGGCTACACCTTC	CASSLGYGYTF
-	TRBV7-2	-	TRBJ1-4	TGTGCCAGCAGCTTAGATCAGGGGACTAATGAAAAACTGTTTTTT	CASSLDQGTNEKLFF
medium-sized	TRBV19	-	TRBJ1-1	TGTGCCAGTAGTATAGGGGGGCTCGAGACTGAAGCTTTCTTT	CASSIGGLETEAFF
-	TRBV27	TRBD1	TRBJ1-1	TGTGCCAGCAGGCGGGACAGGGGAGGCACTGAAGCTTTCTTT	CASRRDRGGTEAFF
-	TRBV5-4	TRBD2	TRBJ2-5	TGTGCCAGCAGCTTGGGCCAGCGGGGACAAGAGACCCAGTACTTC	CASSLGQRGQETQYF
-	TRBV4-2	-	TRBJ2-1	TGTGCCAGCAGCCAGGCTTATAAAGGCCTAGCTGGCAATGAGCAGTTCTTC	CASSQAYKGLAGNEQFF
once	TRBV7-8	TRBD1	TRBJ1-4	TGTGCCAGCAGCCTCGAGGGGGCGATGAGAAAACTGTTTTTT	CASSLEGAMRKLFF
-	TRBV6-5	-	TRBJ2-3	TGTGCCAGCAGTTATGAATCGGGGTTATCAGATACGCAGTATTTT	CASSYESGLSDTQYF
-	TRBV10-3	-	TRBJ1-6	TGTGCCATCAGTGAGTCAAGGGCGAGTGGAAATTCACCCCTCCACTTT	CAISESRASGNSPLHF
-	TRBV6-5	-	TRBJ2-3	TGTGCCAGCAGTTACAACGCCGTAGCGCAGTATTTT	CASSYNAVAQYF
-	TRBV30	-	TRBJ1-3	TGTGCCTGGAGTCTGGACGGGCGCTCTGGAAACACCATATATTTT	CAWSLDGRSGNTIYF
-	TRBV30	TRBD1	TRBJ1-1	TGTGCCTGGCAAACGTCGGACAGGGGAGACACTGAAGCTTTCTTT	CAWQTSDRGDTEAFF
-	TRBV5-1	-	TRBJ2-6	TGCGCCAGCAGTCGGGGTTCGGTGACCTCTGGGGCCAACGTCCTGACTTTC	CASSRGSVTSGANVLTF
-	TRBV10-3	-	TRBJ1-1	TGTGCCATCTCTCCGGTTATGGGGACTCAAATGAACACTGAAGCTTTCTTT	CAISPVMGTQMNTEAFF
-	TRBV7-2	-	TRBJ1-1	TGTGCCAGCAGCTCGACAGAGATGAACACTGAAGCTTTCTTT	CASSSTEMNTEAFF
-	TRBV19	-	TRBJ1-1	TGTGCCAGTAGTATGTCACCAAACACTGAAGCTTTCTTT	CASSMSPNTEAFF
once	TRBV19	-	TRBJ2-2	TGTGCCAGTAGTATACAGGAGAACACCGGGGAGCTGTTTTTT	CASSIQENTGELFF